The rows below give T cell receptor beta chains drawn from one sample of a study of T cell changes during pregnancy in multiple sclerosis. The assay was immunoSEQ multiplex PCR, and TCRdb's table has in-frame clones only and misses some. Among tens of thousands of clones listed, around 93% were seen once. The sample in question was peripheral blood, obtained after pregnancy. The receptors originated from a female donor with multiple sclerosis, enrolled in a pregnancy study. Both conserved end residues are part of each CDR3. Fields, in order: D gene, clone size, J gene, V gene, CDR3 protein, CDR3 DNA. The D gene is left open where the match is weak. Not every row has a clone size; where given, it reads once, few, many or a size class.

d_call: NA; clone_size: NA; j_call: TRBJ1-5; v_call: TRBV19; cdr3_aa: CASSMRQSNQPQHF; cdr3_nt: TGTGCCAGTAGTATGCGGCAGAGCAATCAGCCCCAGCATTTT
d_call: TRBD1; clone_size: NA; j_call: TRBJ2-2; v_call: TRBV19; cdr3_aa: CASRQTGAGGELFF; cdr3_nt: TGTGCCAGTAGGCAAACAGGGGCAGGGGGGGAGCTGTTTTTT
d_call: NA; clone_size: NA; j_call: TRBJ1-2; v_call: TRBV29-1; cdr3_aa: CSVEGTYGYTF; cdr3_nt: TGCAGCGTTGAGGGCACCTATGGCTACACCTTC
d_call: NA; clone_size: NA; j_call: TRBJ2-1; v_call: TRBV7-9; cdr3_aa: CASKSSYNEQFF; cdr3_nt: TGTGCCAGCAAGAGCTCCTACAATGAGCAGTTCTTC
d_call: NA; clone_size: NA; j_call: TRBJ1-5; v_call: TRBV9; cdr3_aa: CASSAGLGNQPQHF; cdr3_nt: TGTGCCAGCAGCGCGGGTCTCGGCAATCAGCCCCAGCATTTT
d_call: NA; clone_size: NA; j_call: TRBJ2-2; v_call: TRBV29-1; cdr3_aa: CSVLGLINTGELFF; cdr3_nt: TGCAGCGTCCTGGGACTCATAAACACCGGGGAGCTGTTTTTT
d_call: NA; clone_size: NA; j_call: TRBJ2-2; v_call: TRBV18; cdr3_aa: CASSPTREGTGELFF; cdr3_nt: TGTGCCAGCTCACCCACCCGGGAAGGCACCGGGGAGCTGTTTTTT
d_call: NA; clone_size: NA; j_call: TRBJ1-1; v_call: TRBV9; cdr3_aa: CASSVDGGGNTEAFF; cdr3_nt: TGTGCCAGCAGCGTAGATGGGGGAGGAAACACTGAAGCTTTCTTT
d_call: TRBD2; clone_size: NA; j_call: TRBJ2-1; v_call: TRBV9; cdr3_aa: CASSNELAGDGEQFF; cdr3_nt: TGTGCCAGCAGCAATGAATTAGCGGGAGACGGTGAGCAGTTCTTC
d_call: NA; clone_size: NA; j_call: TRBJ2-7; v_call: TRBV10-3; cdr3_aa: CASGAMGQYF; cdr3_nt: TGTGCCTCCGGAGCCATGGGGCAGTACTTC
d_call: TRBD1; clone_size: NA; j_call: TRBJ1-1; v_call: TRBV4-1; cdr3_aa: CASSQVGDSEAFF; cdr3_nt: TGCGCCAGCAGCCAAGTGGGGGACAGTGAAGCTTTCTTT
d_call: NA; clone_size: NA; j_call: TRBJ2-5; v_call: TRBV11-2; cdr3_aa: CASSPALEETQYF; cdr3_nt: TGTGCCAGCAGCCCCGCCCTAGAAGAGACCCAGTACTTC
d_call: TRBD1; clone_size: NA; j_call: TRBJ2-2; v_call: TRBV4-1; cdr3_aa: CASSQVGQGSYTGELFF; cdr3_nt: TGCGCCAGCAGCCAAGTCGGACAGGGGTCGTACACCGGGGAGCTGTTTTTT
d_call: TRBD2; clone_size: NA; j_call: TRBJ2-5; v_call: TRBV7-2; cdr3_aa: CASSSPGRLGGRLGETQYF; cdr3_nt: TGTGCCAGCAGCTCCCCGGGACGGTTGGGCGGGAGATTGGGAGAGACCCAGTACTTC
d_call: NA; clone_size: NA; j_call: TRBJ2-7; v_call: TRBV7-9; cdr3_aa: CASSTRQDYEQYF; cdr3_nt: TGTGCCAGCAGCACCCGACAGGACTACGAGCAGTACTTC
d_call: TRBD1; clone_size: NA; j_call: TRBJ2-6; v_call: TRBV5-1; cdr3_aa: CASSQTGVLSGANVLTF; cdr3_nt: TGCGCCAGCAGCCAGACAGGGGTCCTCTCTGGGGCCAACGTCCTGACTTTC
d_call: TRBD2; clone_size: NA; j_call: TRBJ2-3; v_call: TRBV4-3; cdr3_aa: CASSQELAGGPDTQYF; cdr3_nt: TGCGCCAGCAGCCAAGAACTAGCGGGAGGTCCAGATACGCAGTATTTT
d_call: NA; clone_size: NA; j_call: TRBJ2-1; v_call: TRBV7-9; cdr3_aa: CASSLVVYEQFF; cdr3_nt: TGTGCCAGCAGCTTAGTTGTATATGAGCAGTTCTTC
d_call: TRBD1; clone_size: NA; j_call: TRBJ2-1; v_call: TRBV4-3; cdr3_aa: CASSQDARGRDEQFF; cdr3_nt: TGCGCCAGCAGCCAAGACGCCAGGGGGCGGGATGAGCAGTTCTTC
d_call: TRBD1; clone_size: NA; j_call: TRBJ1-1; v_call: TRBV6-6; cdr3_aa: CASSYEEGAGTEAFF; cdr3_nt: TGTGCCAGCAGTTACGAGGAGGGGGCAGGCACTGAAGCTTTCTTT
d_call: TRBD2; clone_size: NA; j_call: TRBJ2-1; v_call: TRBV10-3; cdr3_aa: CAIRGLAGGPRNEQFF; cdr3_nt: TGTGCCATCAGGGGGTTAGCGGGAGGGCCGCGGAATGAGCAGTTCTTC
d_call: NA; clone_size: NA; j_call: TRBJ2-5; v_call: TRBV29-1; cdr3_aa: CSVELQQETQYF; cdr3_nt: TGCAGCGTTGAATTGCAGCAAGAGACCCAGTACTTC
d_call: TRBD2; clone_size: NA; j_call: TRBJ2-1; v_call: TRBV7-3; cdr3_aa: CASSLNVAGGRGEQFF; cdr3_nt: TGTGCCAGCAGCTTAAATGTAGCGGGAGGGAGGGGTGAGCAGTTCTTC
d_call: NA; clone_size: once; j_call: TRBJ2-1; v_call: TRBV19; cdr3_aa: CASSINGHEQFF; cdr3_nt: TGTGCCAGTAGTATAAATGGCCATGAGCAGTTCTTC
d_call: TRBD2; clone_size: NA; j_call: TRBJ2-3; v_call: TRBV6-6; cdr3_aa: CASSYGGSGDTQYF; cdr3_nt: TGTGCCAGCAGTTATGGCGGGAGTGGAGATACGCAGTATTTT
d_call: TRBD2; clone_size: NA; j_call: TRBJ2-6; v_call: TRBV10-3; cdr3_aa: CAIDSGRTSGANVLTF; cdr3_nt: TGTGCCATCGACAGCGGGAGGACTTCTGGGGCCAACGTCCTGACTTTC
d_call: NA; clone_size: once; j_call: TRBJ2-2; v_call: TRBV27; cdr3_aa: CASSSLQGGFTGELFF; cdr3_nt: TGTGCCAGCAGTTCCCTCCAGGGGGGATTCACCGGGGAGCTGTTTTTT
d_call: NA; clone_size: NA; j_call: TRBJ1-6; v_call: TRBV6-1; cdr3_aa: CASSDRRYNSPLHF; cdr3_nt: TGTGCCAGCAGTGATCGCCGGTATAATTCACCCCTCCACTTT
d_call: NA; clone_size: NA; j_call: TRBJ2-7; v_call: TRBV20-1; cdr3_aa: CSAPEGAEQYF; cdr3_nt: TGCAGTGCTCCCGAGGGAGCGGAGCAGTACTTC
d_call: NA; clone_size: NA; j_call: TRBJ1-5; v_call: TRBV11-2; cdr3_aa: CASSLEGVRNQPQHF; cdr3_nt: TGTGCCAGCAGCTTAGAAGGGGTACGGAATCAGCCCCAGCATTTT
d_call: TRBD2; clone_size: NA; j_call: TRBJ2-1; v_call: TRBV7-3; cdr3_aa: CASSSTGLAGKYNEQFF; cdr3_nt: TGTGCCAGCAGCTCTACCGGACTAGCGGGTAAATACAATGAGCAGTTCTTC
d_call: NA; clone_size: NA; j_call: TRBJ2-5; v_call: TRBV5-4; cdr3_aa: CASSLAGVETQYF; cdr3_nt: TGTGCCAGCAGCTTGGCGGGAGTAGAGACCCAGTACTTC